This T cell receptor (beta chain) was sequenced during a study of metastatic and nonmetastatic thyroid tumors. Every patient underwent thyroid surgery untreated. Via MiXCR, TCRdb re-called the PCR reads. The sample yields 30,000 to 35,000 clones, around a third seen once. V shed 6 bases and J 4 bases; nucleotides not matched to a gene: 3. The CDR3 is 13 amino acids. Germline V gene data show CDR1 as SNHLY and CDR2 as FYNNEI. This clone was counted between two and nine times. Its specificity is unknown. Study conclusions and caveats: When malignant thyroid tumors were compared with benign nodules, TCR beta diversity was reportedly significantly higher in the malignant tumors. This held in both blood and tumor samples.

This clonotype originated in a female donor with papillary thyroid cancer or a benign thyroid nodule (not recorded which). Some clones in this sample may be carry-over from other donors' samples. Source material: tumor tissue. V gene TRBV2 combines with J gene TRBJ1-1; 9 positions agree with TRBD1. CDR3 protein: CASRDRGVTEAFF. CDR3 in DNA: TGTGCCAGCAGAGACAGGGGGGTCACTGAAGCTTTCTTT.